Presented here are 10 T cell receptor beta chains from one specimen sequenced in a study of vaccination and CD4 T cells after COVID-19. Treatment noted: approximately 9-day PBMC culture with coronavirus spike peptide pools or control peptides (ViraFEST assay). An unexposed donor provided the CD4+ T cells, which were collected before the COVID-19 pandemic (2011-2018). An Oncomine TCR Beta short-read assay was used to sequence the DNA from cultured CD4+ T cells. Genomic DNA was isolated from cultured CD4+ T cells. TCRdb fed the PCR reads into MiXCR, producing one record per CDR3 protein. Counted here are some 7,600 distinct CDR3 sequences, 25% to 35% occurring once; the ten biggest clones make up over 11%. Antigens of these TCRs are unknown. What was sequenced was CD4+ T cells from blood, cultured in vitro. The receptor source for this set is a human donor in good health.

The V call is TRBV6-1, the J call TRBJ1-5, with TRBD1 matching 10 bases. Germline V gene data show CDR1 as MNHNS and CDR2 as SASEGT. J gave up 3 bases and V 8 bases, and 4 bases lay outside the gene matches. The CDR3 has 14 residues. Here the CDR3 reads CASEGQGPNQPQHF. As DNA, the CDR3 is TGTGCCAGCGAGGGACAGGGGCCCAATCAGCCCCAGCATTTT.

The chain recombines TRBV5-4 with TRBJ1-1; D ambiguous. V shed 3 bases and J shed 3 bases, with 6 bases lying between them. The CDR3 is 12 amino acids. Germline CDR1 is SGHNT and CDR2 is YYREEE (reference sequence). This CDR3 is CASSWEDTEAFF. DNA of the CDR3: TGTGCCAGCAGCTGGGAAGACACTGAAGCTTTCTTT.

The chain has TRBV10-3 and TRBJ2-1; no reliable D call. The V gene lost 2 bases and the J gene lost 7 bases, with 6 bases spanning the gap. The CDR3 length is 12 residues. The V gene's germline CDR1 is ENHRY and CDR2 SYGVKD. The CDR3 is CAISEPRNEQFF. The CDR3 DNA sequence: TGTGCCATCAGTGAGCCGCGAAATGAGCAGTTCTTC.

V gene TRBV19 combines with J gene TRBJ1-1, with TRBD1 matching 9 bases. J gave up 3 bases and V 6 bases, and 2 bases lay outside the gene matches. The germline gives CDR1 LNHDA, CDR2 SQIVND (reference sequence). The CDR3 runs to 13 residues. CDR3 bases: TGTGCCAGTAGGACAGGGGGGCACACTGAAGCTTTCTTT. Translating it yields CASRTGGHTEAFF.

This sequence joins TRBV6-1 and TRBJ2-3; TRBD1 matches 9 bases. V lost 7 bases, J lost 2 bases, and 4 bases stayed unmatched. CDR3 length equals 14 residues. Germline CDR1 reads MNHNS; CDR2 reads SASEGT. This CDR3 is CASNDRGDTDTQYF. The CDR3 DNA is TGTGCCAGCAACGACAGGGGGGACACAGATACGCAGTATTTT.

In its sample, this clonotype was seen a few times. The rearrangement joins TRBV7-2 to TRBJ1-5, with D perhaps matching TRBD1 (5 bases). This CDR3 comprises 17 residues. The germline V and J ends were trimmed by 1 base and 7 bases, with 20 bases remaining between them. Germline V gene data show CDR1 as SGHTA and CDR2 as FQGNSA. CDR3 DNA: TGTGCCAGCAGCTTAGTCCCCCCAGGGATGGGGTTCCAGCCCCAGCATTTT. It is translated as CASSLVPPGMGFQPQHF.

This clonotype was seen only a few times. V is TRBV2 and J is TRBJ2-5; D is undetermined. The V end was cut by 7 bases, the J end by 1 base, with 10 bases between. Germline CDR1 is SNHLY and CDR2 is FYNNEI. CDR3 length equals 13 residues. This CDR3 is CASMWRPQETQYF. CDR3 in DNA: TGTGCCAGCATGTGGCGGCCCCAAGAGACCCAGTACTTC.

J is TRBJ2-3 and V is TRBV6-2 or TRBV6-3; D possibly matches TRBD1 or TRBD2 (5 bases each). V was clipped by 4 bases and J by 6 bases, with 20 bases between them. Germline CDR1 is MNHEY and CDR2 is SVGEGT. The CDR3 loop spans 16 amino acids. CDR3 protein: CASSFPRAGTPDTQYF. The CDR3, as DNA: TGTGCCAGCAGTTTCCCCCGGGCAGGGACCCCCGATACGCAGTATTTT.

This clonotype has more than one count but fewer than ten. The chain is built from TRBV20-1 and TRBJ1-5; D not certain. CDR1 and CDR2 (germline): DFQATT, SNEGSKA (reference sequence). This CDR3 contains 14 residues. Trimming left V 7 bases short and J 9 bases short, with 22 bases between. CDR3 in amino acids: CSGIDGPVGRPQHF. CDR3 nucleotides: TGCAGTGGGATAGATGGGCCGGTTGGACGGCCCCAGCATTTT.

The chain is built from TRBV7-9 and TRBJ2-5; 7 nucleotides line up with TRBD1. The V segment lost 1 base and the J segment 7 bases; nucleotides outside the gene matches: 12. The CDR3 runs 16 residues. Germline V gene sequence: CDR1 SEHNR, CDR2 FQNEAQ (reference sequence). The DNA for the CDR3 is TGTGCCAGCAGCTTAGGAGGGGGAACAGGGGCAGCGACCCAGTACTTC. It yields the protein CASSLGGGTGAATQYF.